Listed below are T cell receptor beta chains from one sample, sequenced in a study of blood T cells in healthy people across ages. TCRdb independently ran MiXCR on the 5' RACE reads; one entry per CDR3 protein. The sample lists 650,000 to 1,000,000 distinct CDR3 sequences; about 37% were seen once. The specimen sequenced was blood. These receptor sequences come from a man aged 18 to 30 in good health. Both conserved end residues are part of each CDR3. A D gene is named only where the DNA matches it firmly. Only some rows state a clone size, as once, few, many or a class for expanded clones.

V gene: TRBV7-2; clone size: few; J gene: TRBJ1-2; D gene: .; CDR3 DNA: TGTACCAGCAGCCAACAGACAGGATGGGACTATGGCTACACCTTC; CDR3 protein: CTSSQQTGWDYGYTF
V gene: TRBV16; clone size: .; J gene: TRBJ2-4; D gene: .; CDR3 DNA: TGTGCCAGCAGCCAATGGGGGAGGAAAAACATTCAGTACTTC; CDR3 protein: CASSQWGRKNIQYF
V gene: TRBV6-2/TRBV6-3; clone size: .; J gene: TRBJ2-7; D gene: .; CDR3 DNA: TGTGCCAGCAGCGCCGGAAACCTATACTACGAGCAGTACTTC; CDR3 protein: CASSAGNLYYEQYF
V gene: TRBV29-1; clone size: many; J gene: TRBJ1-4; D gene: .; CDR3 DNA: TGCAGCGTTGGGGGGCCGAATGAAAAACTGTTTTTT; CDR3 protein: CSVGGPNEKLFF
V gene: TRBV2; clone size: .; J gene: TRBJ2-1; D gene: TRBD2; CDR3 DNA: TGTGCCGGCAGTTTAGGACTAGCGGGGGTTGATTCCTACAATGAGCAGTTCTTC; CDR3 protein: CAGSLGLAGVDSYNEQFF
V gene: TRBV18; clone size: .; J gene: TRBJ1-2; D gene: .; CDR3 DNA: TGTGCCAGCTCACCACCCAGCCAGGGGTTGGCCTACACCTTC; CDR3 protein: CASSPPSQGLAYTF
V gene: TRBV12-3/TRBV12-4; clone size: few; J gene: TRBJ2-1; D gene: TRBD2; CDR3 DNA: TGTGCCAGCAGTGCTTCTAGCGGGGGCTCCTACAATGAGCAGTTCTTC; CDR3 protein: CASSASSGGSYNEQFF
V gene: TRBV7-2; clone size: few; J gene: TRBJ2-7; D gene: .; CDR3 DNA: TGTGCCAGCAGCGGGGATGTTTTCTCCTACGAGCAGTACTTC; CDR3 protein: CASSGDVFSYEQYF
V gene: TRBV9; clone size: .; J gene: TRBJ1-6; D gene: .; CDR3 DNA: TGTGCCAGCAGCCCAACCGTGACGGCGTTTTATAATTCACCCCTCCACTTT; CDR3 protein: CASSPTVTAFYNSPLHF
V gene: TRBV7-9; clone size: .; J gene: TRBJ1-5; D gene: .; CDR3 DNA: TGTGCCAGCAGCTTAGCTGGGCCGTCGGGGGAAGGCCAGCATTTT; CDR3 protein: CASSLAGPSGEGQHF
V gene: TRBV12-3/TRBV12-4; clone size: few; J gene: TRBJ1-2; D gene: .; CDR3 DNA: TGTGCCAGCAGTTTAATTGACAGGTACACCTTC; CDR3 protein: CASSLIDRYTF
V gene: TRBV7-3; clone size: .; J gene: TRBJ2-1; D gene: .; CDR3 DNA: TGTGCCAGCAGCTTAAGCCAGGGGGGCAATGAGCAGTTCTTC; CDR3 protein: CASSLSQGGNEQFF
V gene: TRBV29-1; clone size: .; J gene: TRBJ1-2; D gene: .; CDR3 DNA: TGCAGCGTTGAAGGGCGGGGGGCTTGGGGCTACACCTTC; CDR3 protein: CSVEGRGAWGYTF
V gene: TRBV7-8; clone size: few; J gene: TRBJ2-1; D gene: .; CDR3 DNA: TGTGCCAGCAGCTTGGCAGCCTTTGTTTACAATGAGCAGTTCTTC; CDR3 protein: CASSLAAFVYNEQFF
V gene: TRBV14; clone size: few; J gene: TRBJ1-2; D gene: .; CDR3 DNA: TGTGCCAGCAGCCCCTCCCCGGGGGCTAACTATGGCTACACCTTC; CDR3 protein: CASSPSPGANYGYTF
V gene: TRBV4-1; clone size: few; J gene: TRBJ1-1; D gene: TRBD1; CDR3 DNA: TGCGCCAGCAGCCAAGATCAAAGGACAGGGAGAACTGAAGCTTTCTTT; CDR3 protein: CASSQDQRTGRTEAFF
V gene: TRBV29-1; clone size: .; J gene: TRBJ1-1; D gene: TRBD1; CDR3 DNA: TGCAGCGTCCGCCGGGGACAGGGCGCTGAAGCTTTCTTT; CDR3 protein: CSVRRGQGAEAFF
V gene: TRBV7-2; clone size: many; J gene: TRBJ2-5; D gene: .; CDR3 DNA: TGTGCCAGCAGCTCCACGAGACAAGAGACCCAGTACTTC; CDR3 protein: CASSSTRQETQYF
V gene: TRBV4-1; clone size: few; J gene: TRBJ1-2; D gene: .; CDR3 DNA: TGCGCCAGCAGCCAACCTGGGGCCGATGGCTACACCTTC; CDR3 protein: CASSQPGADGYTF
V gene: TRBV12-3/TRBV12-4; clone size: few; J gene: TRBJ2-2; D gene: .; CDR3 DNA: TGTGCCAGCAGTCGGGACGGACAATCGGGCGGGGAGCTGTTTTTT; CDR3 protein: CASSRDGQSGGELFF
V gene: TRBV6-4; clone size: few; J gene: TRBJ2-5; D gene: TRBD1; CDR3 DNA: TGTGCCAGCAGTGTACAGGGGGGCTGCGGAAAGACCCAGTACTTC; CDR3 protein: CASSVQGGCGKTQYF
V gene: TRBV11-2; clone size: .; J gene: TRBJ2-3; D gene: .; CDR3 DNA: TGTGCCAGCAGGTCCACAGGAGATACGCAGTATTTT; CDR3 protein: CASRSTGDTQYF
V gene: TRBV12-3/TRBV12-4; clone size: .; J gene: TRBJ2-3; D gene: .; CDR3 DNA: TGTGCCAGCAATTTAAACGGGGGAAACTCAGATACGCAGTATTTT; CDR3 protein: CASNLNGGNSDTQYF
V gene: TRBV7-8; clone size: few; J gene: TRBJ2-1; D gene: .; CDR3 DNA: TGTGCCAGCAGCTTAGCGTCATGGGGGGATGAGCAGTTCTTC; CDR3 protein: CASSLASWGDEQFF
V gene: TRBV19; clone size: .; J gene: TRBJ2-7; D gene: .; CDR3 DNA: TGTGCCAGTAGTACGAGTAATCAGCAGTACTTC; CDR3 protein: CASSTSNQQYF
V gene: TRBV4-3; clone size: few; J gene: TRBJ2-7; D gene: TRBD2; CDR3 DNA: TGCGCCAGCAGCCAAAATAGCGGGAGATACGAGCAGTACTTC; CDR3 protein: CASSQNSGRYEQYF
V gene: TRBV5-1; clone size: few; J gene: TRBJ1-5; D gene: .; CDR3 DNA: TGCGCCAGCAGCACCGGGTCGGGCGGGCAGCCCCAGCATTTT; CDR3 protein: CASSTGSGGQPQHF
V gene: TRBV6-5; clone size: .; J gene: TRBJ2-5; D gene: .; CDR3 DNA: TGTGCCAGCAGTTACTCGTCGGTAGGGAGGAGGGGGGTCCAAGAGACCCAGTACTTC; CDR3 protein: CASSYSSVGRRGVQETQYF
V gene: TRBV12-3/TRBV12-4; clone size: .; J gene: TRBJ2-3; D gene: TRBD2; CDR3 DNA: TGTGCCAGCCAAGGCGGGGGTAGCACAGATACGCAGTATTTT; CDR3 protein: CASQGGGSTDTQYF
V gene: TRBV5-1; clone size: few; J gene: TRBJ2-1; D gene: .; CDR3 DNA: TGCACCTCGCAGGACGACCTCGGGAATGAGCAGTTCTTC; CDR3 protein: CTSQDDLGNEQFF
V gene: TRBV15; clone size: .; J gene: TRBJ2-3; D gene: .; CDR3 DNA: TGTGCCACCAGCAGACAATCTTTGATGGAGCAGTATTTT; CDR3 protein: CATSRQSLMEQYF
V gene: TRBV7-9; clone size: few; J gene: TRBJ2-7; D gene: .; CDR3 DNA: TGTGCCAGCAGCTTGCAAACTTTCTACGAGCAGTACTTC; CDR3 protein: CASSLQTFYEQYF
V gene: TRBV5-1; clone size: few; J gene: TRBJ2-5; D gene: TRBD1; CDR3 DNA: TGCGCCAGCAGCCCCGGGACAGGGAAAGAGACCCAGTACTTC; CDR3 protein: CASSPGTGKETQYF
V gene: TRBV12-3/TRBV12-4; clone size: few; J gene: TRBJ2-3; D gene: .; CDR3 DNA: TGTGCCAGTAGGCGAGGAGTTAGCACAGATACGCAGTATTTT; CDR3 protein: CASRRGVSTDTQYF
V gene: TRBV7-2; clone size: few; J gene: TRBJ2-7; D gene: .; CDR3 DNA: TGTGCCAGCAGCTTAGTGAGCTCCTCTATCAAATACAATGAGCAGTACTTC; CDR3 protein: CASSLVSSSIKYNEQYF
V gene: TRBV6-6; clone size: many; J gene: TRBJ2-7; D gene: TRBD1; CDR3 DNA: TGTGCCAGCAGTTGGACAGGGGGCTATGGGCTCGAGCAGTACTTC; CDR3 protein: CASSWTGGYGLEQYF
V gene: TRBV4-3; clone size: few; J gene: TRBJ2-2; D gene: .; CDR3 DNA: TGCGCCAGCAGCCTAACGCAGGGGACCGGGGAGCTGTTTTTT; CDR3 protein: CASSLTQGTGELFF
V gene: TRBV20-1; clone size: .; J gene: TRBJ2-2; D gene: TRBD2; CDR3 DNA: TGCAGTGCTAGAGTGTTAAGCGGGAGGGGCACCGGGGAGCTGTTTTTT; CDR3 protein: CSARVLSGRGTGELFF
V gene: TRBV6-5; clone size: .; J gene: TRBJ2-3; D gene: .; CDR3 DNA: TGTGCCAGCAGTTACTCTAAGATGAACACAGATACGCAGTATTTT; CDR3 protein: CASSYSKMNTDTQYF
V gene: TRBV5-1; clone size: many; J gene: TRBJ2-3; D gene: TRBD1; CDR3 DNA: TGCGCCAGCAGCCTAGGGACAGGCACAGATACGCAGTATTTT; CDR3 protein: CASSLGTGTDTQYF
V gene: TRBV20-1; clone size: few; J gene: TRBJ1-2; D gene: .; CDR3 DNA: TGCAGTGCCAGAGAGGGAAGTAGGGGCTACACCTTC; CDR3 protein: CSAREGSRGYTF
V gene: TRBV4-2; clone size: .; J gene: TRBJ2-1; D gene: TRBD1; CDR3 DNA: TGTGCCAGCAGCCATGATACGGGACAGGGGTACAATGAGCAGTTCTTC; CDR3 protein: CASSHDTGQGYNEQFF